A single T cell receptor beta chain is shown here with its context. The CDR3 runs to 11 residues. Deletions cut 5 bases from V and 6 bases from J, with 10 bases between. In germline, CDR1 is DFQATT, CDR2 SNEGSKA (reference sequence). Genomic DNA templated the TCR beta VDJ and CDR3 profiling. TCRdb independently ran MiXCR on the reads; one entry per CDR3 protein. The sample has around 230,000 distinct CDR3 sequences, around 63% seen once. This specimen belongs to a study of CD8+CD57+ T cells in acquired aplastic anemia. The overall study: Sorted CD4+ and CD8+ cells yielded DNA averaging around 3.2 ug.

The clonotype was recovered from a human donor in good health. The sequencing input was sorted CD4+, CD8+, or CD8+CD57+ T cells (not recorded which) from PBMCs. The rearrangement joins TRBV20-1 to TRBJ1-2; D not certain. In nucleotides, the CDR3 is TGCAGTGCTCCGCCACGTCATGGCTACACCTTC. Its protein is CSAPPRHGYTF.